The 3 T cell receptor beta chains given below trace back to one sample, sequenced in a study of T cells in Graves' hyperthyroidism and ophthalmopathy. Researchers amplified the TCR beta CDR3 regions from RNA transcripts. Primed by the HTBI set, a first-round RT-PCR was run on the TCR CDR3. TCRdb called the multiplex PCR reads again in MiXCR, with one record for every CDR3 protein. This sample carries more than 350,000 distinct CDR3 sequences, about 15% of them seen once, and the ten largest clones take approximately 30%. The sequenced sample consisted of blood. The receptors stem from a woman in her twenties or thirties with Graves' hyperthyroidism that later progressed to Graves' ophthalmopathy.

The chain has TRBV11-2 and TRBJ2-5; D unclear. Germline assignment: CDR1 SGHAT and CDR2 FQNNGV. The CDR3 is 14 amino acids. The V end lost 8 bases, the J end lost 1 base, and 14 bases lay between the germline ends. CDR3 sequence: CASAIGRSQETQYF. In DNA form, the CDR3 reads TGTGCCAGCGCAATCGGGCGGAGCCAAGAGACCCAGTACTTC.

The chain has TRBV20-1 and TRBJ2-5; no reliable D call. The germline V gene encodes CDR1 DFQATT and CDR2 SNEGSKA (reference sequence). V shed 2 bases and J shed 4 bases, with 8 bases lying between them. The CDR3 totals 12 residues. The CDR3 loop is CSARNWIETQYF. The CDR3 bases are TGCAGTGCTAGAAACTGGATAGAGACCCAGTACTTC.

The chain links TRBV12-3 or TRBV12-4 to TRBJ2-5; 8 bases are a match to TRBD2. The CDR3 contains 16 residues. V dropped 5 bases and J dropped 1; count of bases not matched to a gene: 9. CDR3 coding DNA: TGTGCCAGCAGTCCTCGACTAGCGCGGATCCAAGAGACCCAGTACTTC. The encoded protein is CASSPRLARIQETQYF.